Listed below are T cell receptor beta chains from one sample, sequenced in a study of vaccination and CD4 T cells after COVID-19. Using its own MiXCR run on the PCR reads, TCRdb lists one record per CDR3 protein. The sample yields around 11,000 distinct CDR3 sequences, about 65% seen once. Their cognate antigens are unknown. Sequencing was performed on CD4+ T cells from blood, cultured in vitro, taken before SARS-CoV-2 vaccination. These receptors were taken from a human donor who had recovered from COVID-19. Both conserved end residues are part of each CDR3. The D gene is left open where the match is weak. Clone size, where shown, is once, few, many, or a class for clones that have expanded.

d_call	clone_size	v_call	j_call	cdr3_aa	cdr3_nt
TRBD2	NA	TRBV20-1	TRBJ2-7	CSARDGSGSAYEQYF	TGCAGTGCTAGAGATGGGAGCGGGAGTGCCTACGAGCAGTACTTC
NA	once	TRBV28	TRBJ2-7	CASSSKPYEQYF	TGTGCCAGCAGTTCCAAACCCTACGAGCAGTACTTC
NA	few	TRBV19	TRBJ2-5	CASSIARGYQETQYF	TGTGCCAGTAGTATAGCCCGGGGGTACCAAGAGACCCAGTACTTC
TRBD2	NA	TRBV7-9	TRBJ2-7	CASSNSGYSSYEQYF	TGTGCCAGCAGCAATAGCGGGTATAGCTCCTACGAGCAGTACTTC
NA	NA	TRBV2	TRBJ2-3	CASSAGTLSTDTQYF	TGTGCCAGCAGTGCGGGTACCCTAAGCACAGATACGCAGTATTTT
NA	once	TRBV24-1	TRBJ2-3	CATSDPSGTGTDTQYF	TGTGCCACCAGTGATCCCTCCGGGACTGGTACAGATACGCAGTATTTT
NA	NA	TRBV19	TRBJ1-1	CASSINVRYTEAFF	TGTGCCAGTAGTATAAATGTCCGGTACACTGAAGCTTTCTTT
TRBD2	NA	TRBV20-1	TRBJ2-5	CSAAKEDSGSPRETQYF	TGCAGTGCTGCTAAGGAGGATAGCGGGAGTCCTCGAGAGACCCAGTACTTC
NA	NA	TRBV10-3	TRBJ2-3	CAISESVLMGDTQYF	TGTGCCATCAGTGAGTCGGTGTTGATGGGAGATACGCAGTATTTT
NA	NA	TRBV7-2	TRBJ1-1	CASSLMGAEAFF	TGTGCCAGCAGCTTGATGGGGGCTGAAGCTTTCTTT
TRBD1	large	TRBV20-1	TRBJ1-1	CSARDDRGHTEAFF	TGCAGTGCTAGAGATGACAGGGGGCACACTGAAGCTTTCTTT
TRBD1	NA	TRBV7-8	TRBJ2-7	CASSFAGQGANEQYF	TGTGCCAGCAGCTTCGCGGGACAGGGGGCAAACGAGCAGTACTTC
NA	few	TRBV6-1	TRBJ2-2	CASTQDPLNTGELFF	TGTGCCAGTACACAGGACCCCCTAAACACCGGGGAGCTGTTTTTT
NA	few	TRBV7-3	TRBJ2-7	CASSLSRTGEQYF	TGTGCCAGCAGCTTATCCAGAACGGGCGAGCAGTACTTC
NA	NA	TRBV20-1	TRBJ2-3	CSASTDTQYF	TGCAGTGCTAGCACAGATACGCAGTATTTT
NA	NA	TRBV2	TRBJ2-5	CASSEAPLQETSHF	TGTGCCAGCAGTGAAGCCCCCCTCCAAGAGACCAGTCACTTC
NA	NA	TRBV6-5	TRBJ2-3	CASSYLEADTQYF	TGTGCCAGCAGTTACTTAGAAGCAGATACGCAGTATTTT
NA	NA	TRBV28	TRBJ2-2	CASYYTFGPAATGELFF	TGTGCCAGCTACTATACATTTGGCCCCGCCGCCACCGGGGAGCTGTTTTTT
NA	NA	TRBV20-1	TRBJ1-2	CSARAGEYGYTF	TGCAGTGCTAGGGCTGGGGAATATGGCTACACCTTC
TRBD2	once	TRBV7-2	TRBJ2-7	CASSIGTSREQYF	TGTGCCAGCAGCATCGGGACTAGCCGCGAGCAGTACTTC
TRBD1	NA	TRBV6-1	TRBJ1-5	CASSEEGTGYQPQHF	TGTGCCAGCAGTGAAGAGGGGACAGGGTATCAGCCCCAGCATTTT
NA	NA	TRBV20-1	TRBJ1-1	CSAPDQDTEAFF	TGCAGTGCCCCGGACCAAGACACTGAAGCTTTCTTT
NA	NA	TRBV12-3/TRBV12-4	TRBJ2-7	CASRIAGEAYEQYF	TGTGCCAGCAGGATAGCTGGAGAGGCCTACGAGCAGTACTTC
TRBD2	NA	TRBV20-1	TRBJ2-1	CSARDRTSGSKSYNEQFF	TGCAGTGCTAGAGATAGGACTAGCGGGAGTAAGTCCTACAATGAGCAGTTCTTC
NA	few	TRBV11-2	TRBJ2-7	CASSLDSGTATYEQYF	TGTGCCAGCAGCTTAGATAGCGGGACAGCGACTTACGAGCAGTACTTC